These 31 T cell receptor beta chains share one sample of origin, sequenced in a study of blood T cells in healthy people across ages. Then a second PCR, running roughly 7 to 12 cycles, was carried out with a sample-barcoded 5' primer and a J-beta primer mix. MiXCR was run by TCRdb on the 5' RACE reads, yielding one entry per CDR3 protein. This repertoire shows about 1.4 million distinct CDR3 sequences, around 55% found once; its top ten account for over 5%. Sample: blood. The receptor set was obtained from a man between 18 and 29 years old in good health.

The chain recombines TRBV7-2 with TRBJ2-3; D call uncertain. CDR1 and CDR2 (germline): SGHTA, FQGNSA. The CDR3 loop spans 14 amino acids. Trimming removed 3 bases at V and 1 base at J, with 8 bases between. CDR3 nucleotide sequence: TGTGCCAGCAGCTTGATCTCGGGCACAGATACGCAGTATTTT. Amino acid sequence: CASSLISGTDTQYF.

The V call is TRBV29-1, the J call TRBJ2-1, with 16 bases lining up with TRBD2. With 6 bases clipped from V and 7 bases from J, the junction kept 3 bases outside the gene matches. Germline CDR1 reads SQVTM; CDR2 reads ANQGSEA. The CDR3 covers 14 residues. The CDR3 sequence is CSVGGLAGGNEQFF. The CDR3 region has the DNA TGCAGCGTCGGGGGACTAGCGGGGGGGAATGAGCAGTTCTTC.

V gene TRBV5-1 combines with J gene TRBJ2-1; possibly TRBD2 for D (6 bases). Germline V gene sequence: CDR1 SGHRS, CDR2 YFSETQ. V dropped 0 bases and J dropped 1 base, with 11 bases sitting between them. The CDR3 is 16 residues long. The CDR3: CASSLVTGDSYNEQFF. In DNA, the CDR3 is TGCGCCAGCAGCTTGGTAACGGGGGATTCCTACAATGAGCAGTTCTTC.

This clonotype turned up a few times. The V gene is TRBV29-1, the J gene TRBJ1-2; no clear D. The V end lost 2 bases, the J end lost 3 bases, and 13 bases lay between the germline ends. The CDR3 loop spans 14 amino acids. The germline V gene has CDR1 SQVTM and CDR2 ANQGSEA. The CDR3 bases are TGCAGCGTTGAATCCCGCGGCGGTGACTATGGCTACACCTTC. Protein: CSVESRGGDYGYTF.

The chain joins TRBV4-1 to TRBJ2-1; D is unresolved. V lost 4 bases and J 6 bases, leaving 7 bases between the germline ends. This CDR3 is 12 amino acids long. Germline V gene lookup returns CDR1 MGHRA and CDR2 YSYEKL. DNA of the CDR3: TGCGCCAGCAGCCCTGTCACCAATGAGCAGTTCTTC. It specifies CASSPVTNEQFF.

The chain links TRBV28 to TRBJ2-1, with 9 bases lining up with TRBD2. Germline loops: CDR1 MDHEN, CDR2 SYDVKM. The CDR3 covers 14 residues. As DNA, the CDR3 is TGTGCAAAAAGGGGGACTAGCAGAGCTAATGAGCAGTTCTTC. Protein product: CAKRGTSRANEQFF.

This sequence joins TRBV2 and TRBJ2-7; D ambiguous. Trimming removed 7 bases from V and 1 base from J, with 11 bases in between. Germline assignment: CDR1 SNHLY and CDR2 FYNNEI. The CDR3 totals 13 residues. CDR3 sequence reads: CASKSTESYEQYF. CDR3 nucleotide sequence: TGTGCCAGCAAATCCACCGAATCCTACGAGCAGTACTTC.

The genes are TRBV29-1 and TRBJ2-2; 14 bases agree with TRBD2. V lost 4 bases, J lost 2 bases, and 3 bases stayed unmatched. This CDR3 has 16 residues. Looked up from germline, CDR1 is SQVTM and CDR2 is ANQGSEA. CDR3 sequence reads: CSVAGLAGDNTGELFF. The CDR3 DNA is TGCAGCGTTGCGGGACTAGCGGGGGACAACACCGGGGAGCTGTTTTTT.

The CDR3 loop is CASLQALAYGYTF. The CDR3, as DNA: TGTGCCAGCTTGCAGGCTTTAGCCTATGGCTACACCTTC. The V and J genes are TRBV2 and TRBJ1-2; D unclear. CDR1 SNHLY and CDR2 FYNNEI come from the germline V gene. The length of the CDR3 is 13 residues. V was clipped by 8 bases and J by 4 bases, with 14 bases between them. Combining the CDR3 with reference TRBV2 and TRBJ1-2 gives the whole variable domain EPEVTQTPSHQVTQMGQEVILRCVPISNHLYFYWYRQILGQKVEFLVSFYNNEISEKSEIFDDQFSVERPDGSNFTLKIRSTKLEDSAMYFCASLQALAYGYTFGSGTRLTVV.

With respect to this clonotype: This clone may be a read error of a much larger clone one base away. The V gene is TRBV27, the J gene TRBJ2-7, with no clear D. CDR1 is MNHEY and CDR2 is SMNVEV in the germline V gene (reference sequence). The CDR3 is 13 amino acids. Trimming removed 6 bases at V and 5 bases at J, with 14 bases between. In DNA, the CDR3 is TGTGCCAGCAGGGCGCTCAACAGCGACGAGCAGTACTTC. Encoded protein: CASRALNSDEQYF.

This clonotype was seen more than once but under ten times. V is TRBV6-5 and J is TRBJ2-1, with unresolved D. The V gene lost 0 bases and the J gene lost 1 base, with 19 bases spanning the gap. CDR1 MNHEY and CDR2 SVGAGI come from the germline V gene. CDR3 length: 19 amino acids. CDR3 region: CASSYSGANYAHSYNEQFF. The CDR3 coding sequence is TGTGCCAGCAGTTACTCAGGTGCCAATTACGCACATTCCTACAATGAGCAGTTCTTC.

This chain links TRBV12-3 or TRBV12-4 with TRBJ1-5; D is undetermined. Between the trimmed V and J ends, which lost 5 bases and 2 bases, there was a span of 13 bases. The CDR3 has 15 amino acids. CDR3 coding DNA: TGTGCCAGCAGTCCTCAAACAGTACGCAATCAGCCCCAGCATTTT. Translation: CASSPQTVRNQPQHF.

J is TRBJ2-7 and V is TRBV29-1; 13 bases fit TRBD2. V shed 3 bases and J 2 bases; nucleotides not matched to a gene: 4. Per germline, CDR1 SQVTM and CDR2 ANQGSEA. The CDR3 sequence is 15 residues long. The CDR3 protein is CSVEPGLAGTYEQYF. The CDR3 region has the DNA TGCAGCGTTGAGCCGGGACTAGCGGGGACCTACGAGCAGTACTTC.

The chain's CDR3 is CASTPGGGQPQHF. The CDR3 nucleotides are TGTGCCAGCACCCCTGGTGGGGGCCAGCCCCAGCATTTT. The V gene is TRBV12-3 or TRBV12-4, the J gene TRBJ1-5; D may be TRBD1 (6 bases). The CDR3 is 13 residues long. Trimming pared 7 bases from V and 7 bases from J, leaving 14 bases between.

The chain links TRBV20-1 to TRBJ1-2; weak D call: TRBD1 (5 bases). The CDR3 spans 13 residues. Germline V gives CDR1 DFQATT, CDR2 SNEGSKA (reference sequence). With 2 bases removed from V and 2 bases from J, the gap between germline ends came to 9 bases. CDR3 sequence (DNA): TGCAGTGCTAGATATCGACAGAACTATGGCTACACCTTC. Amino acid sequence: CSARYRQNYGYTF.

J is TRBJ2-3 and V is TRBV4-1; D is unclear. V lost 1 base and J lost 2, with 10 bases in between. This CDR3 contains 15 residues. CDR1 is MGHRA and CDR2 is YSYEKL in the germline V gene. The CDR3 nucleotides read TGCGCCAGCAGCCAAGTGGTCGGAAACACAGATACGCAGTATTTT. It yields the protein CASSQVVGNTDTQYF.

This sequence joins TRBV20-1 and TRBJ2-5; 8 nucleotides agree with TRBD1. The CDR3 extends over 14 amino acids. Per the germline V gene, CDR1 is DFQATT and CDR2 is SNEGSKA (reference sequence). V gave up 0 bases and J gave up 5 bases; unmatched junction bases: 5. The CDR3 reads CSARDYRGKETQYF. CDR3 DNA sequence: TGCAGTGCTAGAGACTACAGGGGGAAGGAGACCCAGTACTTC.

In this sample, this clonotype turned up a few times. The J gene is TRBJ2-7, the V gene TRBV27; tentative D call: TRBD1 (5 bases). The CDR3 consists of 14 residues. The V end lost 4 bases, the J end lost 5 bases, and 15 bases lay between the germline ends. Germline V gene sequence: CDR1 MNHEY, CDR2 SMNVEV (reference sequence). This chain's CDR3 is CASSSLTTGNEQYF. The CDR3 bases are TGTGCCAGCAGTTCCCTTACCACAGGAAACGAGCAGTACTTC.

The rearrangement links TRBV3-1 to TRBJ2-2; tentative D call: TRBD1 (5 bases). The V gene's germline CDR1 is LGHDT and CDR2 YNNKEL (reference sequence). The CDR3 sequence is 15 residues long. The V end lost 0 bases, the J end lost 2 bases, and 7 bases lay between the germline ends. CDR3 amino acids: CASSQETDNTGELFF. The CDR3 coding sequence is TGTGCCAGCAGCCAAGAGACAGACAACACCGGGGAGCTGTTTTTT.

This clonotype was picked up a small number of times. The chain is built from TRBV4-1 and TRBJ2-7, with unresolved D. The germline V gene has CDR1 MGHRA and CDR2 YSYEKL. The CDR3 extends over 15 amino acids. The ends were cut back, 0 bases at V and 1 base at J, with 10 bases in the middle. The CDR3 here is CASSQDGRVSYEQYF. The CDR3 nucleotides are TGCGCCAGCAGCCAAGATGGTAGAGTGTCCTACGAGCAGTACTTC.

This clonotype was seen only once. This rearrangement joins TRBV6-5 to TRBJ2-1; D remains ambiguous. The germline V gene has CDR1 MNHEY and CDR2 SVGAGI. This CDR3 spans 12 amino acids. V lost 6 bases to trimming and J lost 12 bases, with 15 bases between them. CDR3 nucleotide sequence: TGTGCCAGCAGCGTAGCTGGTATAAGGCAGTTCTTC. Protein: CASSVAGIRQFF.

The rearrangement links TRBV7-2 to TRBJ2-4; 11 bases match TRBD2. This CDR3 region has 15 residues. The junction had 8 bases not matched to a gene; V was cut back by 6 bases and J by 7 bases. The germline CDR1 and CDR2 sequences are SGHTA and FQGNSA. The CDR3 spells CASRLPGLADNIQYF. In DNA, the CDR3 is TGTGCCAGCAGACTCCCGGGACTAGCGGATAACATTCAGTACTTC.

V gene TRBV7-9 combines with J gene TRBJ1-2; possible D gene TRBD1, 5 bases. Trimming left V 4 bases short and J 8 bases short, with 26 bases between. Germline V gives CDR1 SEHNR, CDR2 FQNEAQ (reference sequence). The CDR3 has 17 amino acids. The DNA of the CDR3 is TGTGCCAGCAGCTCCTTTGGGGCCGGACTCTTCAAGGCGGGCTACACCTTC. As protein: CASSSFGAGLFKAGYTF.

This clonotype has just a few counts. The rearrangement links TRBV12-3 or TRBV12-4 to TRBJ2-7; D possibly uses TRBD1 or TRBD2 (5 bases each). Deletions cut 3 bases from V and 6 bases from J, with 12 bases between. This CDR3 has 13 amino acids. The CDR3 DNA sequence: TGTGCCAGCAGTTTGGGACCTAGAAGCGAGCAGTACTTC. This translates into CASSLGPRSEQYF.

This clonotype was observed a few times. V gene TRBV20-1 combines with J gene TRBJ2-1, with D perhaps matching TRBD2 (5 bases). The germline V gene encodes CDR1 DFQATT and CDR2 SNEGSKA (reference sequence). V gave up 6 bases and J gave up 2 bases, with 11 bases separating them. The CDR3 runs to 13 residues. In nucleotides, the CDR3 is TGCAGTGCGAGGGAAGCTGCCTACAATGAGCAGTTCTTC. The encoded protein is CSAREAAYNEQFF.

In this sample, this clonotype turned up a few times. The chain combines TRBV30 with TRBJ1-2, with D possibly being TRBD1 (5 bases). V gave up 0 bases and J gave up 6 bases, with 11 bases separating them. The V gene's germline CDR1 is GTSNPN and CDR2 SVGIG (reference sequence). CDR3 length: 13 amino acids. The chain's CDR3 is CAWSVGQGDGYTF. The CDR3 DNA follows: TGTGCCTGGAGTGTAGGTCAGGGAGATGGCTACACCTTC.

The chain employs TRBV4-2 and TRBJ1-1; TRBD1 matches 9 bases. CDR3 length equals 14 residues. The ends lost 0 bases at V and 6 bases at J; junction bases unmatched: 2. From germline, CDR1 is LGHNA and CDR2 YNFKEQ. DNA for the CDR3: TGTGCCAGCAGCCAAGAAACAGGGGGCCCTGAAGCTTTCTTT. Translation gives CASSQETGGPEAFF.

The rearrangement links TRBV28 to TRBJ2-5; perhaps TRBD2 as D (5 bases). V lost 3 bases and J lost 4, with 12 bases in between. Germline-derived CDR1 and CDR2 are MDHEN and SYDVKM. This CDR3 is 14 amino acids long. CDR3 sequence reads: CASSFVGDVETQYF. The DNA for the CDR3 is TGTGCCAGCAGTTTTGTCGGGGATGTAGAGACCCAGTACTTC.

This sequence joins TRBV2 and TRBJ2-1; TRBD2 matches 9 bases. The CDR3 runs to 14 residues. Germline V lookup: CDR1 SNHLY, CDR2 FYNNEI. J gave up 8 bases and V 6 bases, and 8 bases lay outside the gene matches. Written as DNA, the CDR3 is TGTGCCAGCAGATTTGGGCGGGAGGGCGATGAGCAGTTCTTC. It translates to CASRFGREGDEQFF.

This clonotype has only a few counts. V is TRBV4-1 and J is TRBJ2-7, with D possibly called TRBD1 or TRBD2 (5 bases each). The CDR3 totals 16 residues. V lost 0 bases, J lost 2 bases, and 14 bases lay in between. Germline CDR1 is MGHRA and CDR2 is YSYEKL. The CDR3 nucleotides read TGCGCCAGCAGCCAAGATCGGGACGCGACGACCTACGAGCAGTACTTC. Protein product: CASSQDRDATTYEQYF.

This sequence joins TRBV6-6 and TRBJ1-2; maybe TRBD1 (5 bases). This CDR3 has 17 amino acids. The germline V and J ends were trimmed by 0 bases and 4 bases, with 18 bases remaining between them. CDR1 is MNHNY, CDR2 SVGAGI, per germline (reference sequence). CDR3 region: CASSYSSALGETYGYTF. The CDR3 DNA is TGTGCCAGCAGTTACTCATCGGCGTTGGGGGAGACCTATGGCTACACCTTC.